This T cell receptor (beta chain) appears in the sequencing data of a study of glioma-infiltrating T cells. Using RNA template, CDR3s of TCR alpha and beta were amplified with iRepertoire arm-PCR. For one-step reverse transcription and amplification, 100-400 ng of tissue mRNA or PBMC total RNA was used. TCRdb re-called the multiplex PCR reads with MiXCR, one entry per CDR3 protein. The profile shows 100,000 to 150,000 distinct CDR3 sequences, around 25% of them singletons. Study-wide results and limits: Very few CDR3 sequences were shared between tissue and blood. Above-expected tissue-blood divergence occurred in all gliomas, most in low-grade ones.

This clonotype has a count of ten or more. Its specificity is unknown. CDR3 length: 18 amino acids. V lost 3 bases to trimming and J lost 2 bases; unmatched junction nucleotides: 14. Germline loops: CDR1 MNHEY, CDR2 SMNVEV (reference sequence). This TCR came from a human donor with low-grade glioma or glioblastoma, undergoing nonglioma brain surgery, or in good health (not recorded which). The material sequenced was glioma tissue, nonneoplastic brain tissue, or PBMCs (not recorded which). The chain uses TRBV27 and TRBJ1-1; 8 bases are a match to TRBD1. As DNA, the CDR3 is TGTGCCAGCAGTTTGCTTTGGGAACAGGGGACAGGTAACACTGAAGCTTTCTTT. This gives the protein CASSLLWEQGTGNTEAFF.